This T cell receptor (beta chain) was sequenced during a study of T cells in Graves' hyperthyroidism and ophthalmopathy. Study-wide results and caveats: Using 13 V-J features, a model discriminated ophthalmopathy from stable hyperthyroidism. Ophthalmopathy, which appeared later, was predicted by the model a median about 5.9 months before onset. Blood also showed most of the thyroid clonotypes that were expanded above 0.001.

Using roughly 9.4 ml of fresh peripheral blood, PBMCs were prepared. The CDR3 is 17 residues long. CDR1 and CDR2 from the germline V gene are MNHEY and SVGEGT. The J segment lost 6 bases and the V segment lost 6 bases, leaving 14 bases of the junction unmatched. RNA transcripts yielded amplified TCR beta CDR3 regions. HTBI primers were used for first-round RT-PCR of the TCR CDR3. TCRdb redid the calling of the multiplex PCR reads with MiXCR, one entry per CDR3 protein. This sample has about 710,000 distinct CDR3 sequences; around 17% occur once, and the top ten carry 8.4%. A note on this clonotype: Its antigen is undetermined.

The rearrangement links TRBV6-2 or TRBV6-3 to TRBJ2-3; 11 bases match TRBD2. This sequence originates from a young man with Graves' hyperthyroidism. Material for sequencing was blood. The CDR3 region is CASRSHLLAGELDTQYF. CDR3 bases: TGTGCCAGCAGATCACACCTACTAGCGGGAGAACTGGATACGCAGTATTTT.